This T cell receptor beta chain derives from a study of T cells in Graves' hyperthyroidism and ophthalmopathy. This clonotype has at least ten counts. Amplification of TCR beta CDR3 regions was performed using RNA transcripts as template. First-round RT-PCR targeting the TCR CDR3 was performed with the HTBI primer set. MiXCR was run by TCRdb on the multiplex PCR reads, yielding one entry per CDR3 protein. The repertoire includes around 600,000 distinct CDR3 sequences, 11% to 15% of them detected once, and roughly 6.9% sits in the top ten. The source material was blood. This TCR was sampled from a woman under 30 with Graves' ophthalmopathy.

The chain's CDR3 is CSAYHGRETQYF. CDR3 bases: TGCAGTGCCTACCACGGGAGGGAGACCCAGTACTTC. V gene TRBV20-1 combines with J gene TRBJ2-5, with 7 positions matching TRBD2. The CDR3 length is 12 residues. J lost 5 bases, V lost 6 bases, and 6 bases had no gene match. Germline V gives CDR1 DFQATT, CDR2 SNEGSKA (reference sequence).